This TCR beta chain came from a study of T cell responses to AZD1222 COVID-19 vaccine. Findings of the study overall: Per reports, nearly half of all spike-specific TCRs target regions that are unmutated in variants.

Produced via immunoSEQ multiplex PCR; TCRdb's table is partial and in-frame only. The sample contains some 120,000 clones, 85% to 90% of which appear only once. The V and J ends lost 4 bases and 5 bases, in that order; junction bases with no gene match: 1. The CDR3 consists of 16 residues. The V gene's germline CDR1 is SEHNR and CDR2 FQNEAQ (reference sequence). To note about this clone: What it recognizes is unknown.

The receptor comes from an adult in good health. This chain uses TRBV7-9 with TRBJ2-2, with TRBD2 matching 16 bases. Material: peripheral blood, obtained on day 0 of AZD1222 vaccination. The CDR3 coding sequence is TGTGCCAGCAGCTCGGGACTAGCGGGAGGGACCGGGGAGCTGTTTTTT. Protein product: CASSSGLAGGTGELFF.